One and the same sample provided the 16 T cell receptor beta chains below, sequenced in a study of cytomegalovirus exposure and HLA in healthy donors. In the PCR, 60 Vbeta and 13 Jbeta primers were used. Sequenced by immunoSEQ multiplex PCR; TCRdb stores in-frame clones only, minus some. The sample has roughly 130,000 clones; around 57% are singletons. Sequencing was performed on PBMCs. The receptors derive from a male donor in good health and CMV-seronegative.

Concerning this clone: A much more abundant neighbour one base away suggests this may be a read error. DNA for the CDR3: TGTGCCAGCAGTGGAGATAGCTCTGGGGCCAACGTCCTGACTTTC. Translation gives CASSGDSSGANVLTF. The chain is built from TRBV6-1 and TRBJ2-6, with unresolved D. V was clipped by 4 bases and J by 0 bases, with 7 bases between them. The CDR3 sequence is 15 residues long. Per the germline V gene, CDR1 is MNHNS and CDR2 is SASEGT.

This sequence joins TRBV28 and TRBJ2-5; a weak D match, TRBD2 (6 bases). The J call is uncertain, as TRBJ2-7 better fits the DNA end. The germline gives CDR1 MDHEN, CDR2 SYDVKM. The length of the CDR3 is 13 residues. The chain's CDR3 is CASSLGGRYEQYF. The CDR3 bases are TGTGCCAGCAGTTTGGGGGGTCGGTACGAGCAGTACTTC.

This chain connects TRBV5-1 to TRBJ2-7, with D tentatively TRBD2 (7 bases). The CDR3 loop spans 16 amino acids. Between the trimmed V and J ends, which lost 4 bases and 5 bases, there was a span of 22 bases. The germline gives CDR1 SGHRS, CDR2 YFSETQ. CDR3 bases: TGCGCCAGCAGCCCAGGTAGGGCAGGGAGGGGGGACGAGCAGTACTTC. This sequence encodes CASSPGRAGRGDEQYF.

V gene TRBV7-9 combines with J gene TRBJ2-7; maybe TRBD1 (6 bases). Per germline, CDR1 SEHNR and CDR2 FQNEAQ (reference sequence). The V end lost 5 bases, the J end lost 2 bases, and 16 bases lay between the germline ends. The CDR3 spans 15 residues. The CDR3 loop is CASSLMGHETYEQYF. The DNA for the CDR3 is TGTGCCAGCAGCCTAATGGGACACGAAACCTACGAGCAGTACTTC.

V is TRBV6-5 and J is TRBJ2-2; 9 nucleotides line up with TRBD1. Trimming at V came to 7 bases and at J to 6 bases, leaving 6 bases not matched to a gene. Germline lookup yields CDR1 MNHEY and CDR2 SVGAGI. This CDR3 has 14 residues. CDR3 protein: CASTRDRVAGELFF. The CDR3 DNA follows: TGTGCCAGCACTCGGGACAGGGTGGCCGGGGAGCTGTTTTTT.

Only a few counts were recorded for this clone. The chain links TRBV19 to TRBJ2-1; 10 bases are shared with TRBD2. Trimming at V came to 6 bases and at J to 7 bases, leaving 9 bases not matched to a gene. This CDR3 is built from 15 residues. Per the germline V gene, CDR1 is LNHDA and CDR2 is SQIVND (reference sequence). CDR3 in DNA: TGTGCCAGTAGACAACAAGCGGGGGGGCCAAATGAGCAGTTCTTC. Its protein is CASRQQAGGPNEQFF. Looking up the rest from reference TRBV19 and TRBJ2-1 gives the full variable domain: DGGITQSPKYLFRKEGQNVTLSCEQNLNHDAMYWYRQDPGQGLRLIYYSQIVNDFQKGDIAEGYSVSREKKESFPLTVTSAQKNPTAFYLCASRQQAGGPNEQFFGPGTRLTVL.

The V and J genes are TRBV30 and TRBJ2-7, with 8 bases aligning to TRBD1. From germline, CDR1 is GTSNPN and CDR2 SVGIG (reference sequence). With V trimmed by 4 bases and J by 2 bases, 10 bases remained unmatched. The CDR3 extends over 15 amino acids. CDR3 coding DNA: TGTGCCTGGATACCCGGGACAGGATGGCCCTACGAGCAGTACTTC. This encodes CAWIPGTGWPYEQYF.

This chain uses TRBV29-1 with TRBJ1-2; 7 nucleotides agree with TRBD1. The germline CDR1 and CDR2 sequences are SQVTM and ANQGSEA. This CDR3 is built from 12 residues. CDR3: CTIGGIIDGYTF. CDR3 nucleotides: TGCACCATAGGGGGCATTATTGATGGCTACACCTTC. The variable domain in full, completed from reference TRBV29-1 and TRBJ1-2, reads SAVISQKPSRDICQRGTSLTIQCQVDSQVTMMFWYRQQPGQSLTLIATANQGSEATYESGFVIDKFPISRPNLTFSTLTVSNMSPEDSSIYLCTIGGIIDGYTFGSGTRLTVV.

This clone showed up just a few times. The chain uses TRBV5-4 and TRBJ2-7; 10 bases align to TRBD2. The ends lost 4 bases at V and 2 bases at J; junction bases unmatched: 6. The CDR3 is 15 residues long. Germline CDR1 reads SGHNT; CDR2 reads YYREEE (reference sequence). The CDR3 coding sequence is TGTGCCAGCAGCCCCGGACTAGCGGAACCCTACGAGCAGTACTTC. Translated: CASSPGLAEPYEQYF. Looking up the rest from reference TRBV5-4 and TRBJ2-7 gives the full variable domain: ETGVTQSPTHLIKTRGQQVTLRCSSQSGHNTVSWYQQALGQGPQFIFQYYREEENGRGNFPPRFSGLQFPNYSSELNVNALELDDSALYLCASSPGLAEPYEQYFGPGTRLTVT.

CDR3 coding DNA: TGTGCCAGCAGTTTGGACCTAGACAGGGGAGGAGGAAACACCATATATTTT. Its protein is CASSLDLDRGGGNTIYF. The chain employs TRBV28 and TRBJ1-3; 8 bases line up with TRBD1. This CDR3 is 17 amino acids long. The V segment lost 3 bases and the J segment 4 bases; nucleotides outside the gene matches: 11. Germline-derived CDR1 and CDR2 are MDHEN and SYDVKM.

The chain employs TRBV5-1 and TRBJ2-1; D remains unclear. The V end lost 7 bases, the J end lost 0 bases, and 11 bases lay between the germline ends. The CDR3 has 14 residues. The germline CDR1 and CDR2 sequences are SGHRS and YFSETQ. CDR3 region: CASLDPLSYNEQFF. CDR3 nucleotides: TGCGCCAGCCTAGACCCCCTCTCCTACAATGAGCAGTTCTTC.

This clone has just a few counts. The rearrangement uses TRBV2 and TRBJ2-7; tentative D call: TRBD1 (6 bases). The CDR3 spans 20 residues. With 6 bases removed from V and 5 bases from J, the gap between germline ends came to 35 bases. CDR1 is SNHLY and CDR2 is FYNNEI in the germline V gene. Here the CDR3 reads CASRLDPPGQIYTPGHEQYF. CDR3 in DNA: TGTGCCAGCAGACTAGACCCACCGGGACAAATTTATACCCCAGGCCACGAGCAGTACTTC.

This rearrangement joins TRBV7-2 to TRBJ1-6; D is possibly TRBD1 (5 bases). This CDR3 is built from 15 residues. Trimming shortened V by 2 bases and J by 0 bases, and 5 bases separated the two germline ends. Looked up from germline, CDR1 is SGHTA and CDR2 is FQGNSA. The CDR3 sequence: CASSLQGSYNSPLHF. The CDR3 nucleotides are TGTGCCAGCAGCTTACAGGGCTCCTATAATTCACCCCTCCACTTT.

The rearrangement uses TRBV25-1 and TRBJ1-5; tentatively, D is TRBD1 (6 bases). V lost 5 bases and J lost 9, with 11 bases in between. Per germline, CDR1 MGHDK and CDR2 SYGVNS. CDR3 length: 12 residues. The CDR3 nucleotides read TGTGCCAGCAGTCAGCAACAGGGGCCCCAGCATTTT. This codes for CASSQQQGPQHF. Filled out from reference TRBV25-1 and TRBJ1-5, the complete variable domain reads EADIYQTPRYLVIGTGKKITLECSQTMGHDKMYWYQQDPGMELHLIHYSYGVNSTEKGDLSSESTVSRIRTEHFPLTLESARPSHTSQYLCASSQQQGPQHFGDGTRLSIL.

CDR3 DNA: TGTGCCAGCAGCTTTGCTGGACAGGGAGATGGCTACACCTTC. Amino acids: CASSFAGQGDGYTF. The chain recombines TRBV7-9 with TRBJ1-2, with TRBD1 identical over 8 bases. CDR3 size: 14 residues. Per germline, CDR1 SEHNR and CDR2 FQNEAQ (reference sequence). V lost 3 bases and J lost 6; bases outside the gene matches: 6.

V usage is TRBV7-9 and J usage is TRBJ2-7; possibly TRBD1 for D (6 bases). The CDR3 has 15 residues. Trimming stripped 5 bases from V and 0 bases from J, with 14 bases between. Germline CDR1 and CDR2: SEHNR and FQNEAQ (reference sequence). The CDR3 region is CASSPRGGSSYEQYF. As DNA, the CDR3 is TGTGCCAGCAGCCCTCGAGGGGGAAGCTCCTACGAGCAGTACTTC.